This TCR beta chain was identified in a study of shared clonotypes between healthy human individuals. Study context: Donors were a couple of women and three men aged 18 to 49. Three CD4 naive, three CD4 memory, two CD8 naive and one CD8 memory plate were used per donor. Study results and caveats: Non-shared clonotypes displayed generation probabilities falling below those of clonotypes present in all four donors.

Measured with immunoSEQ multiplex PCR; TCRdb has only the in-frame clones, and not every one. The sample has 850,000 to 1,100,000 clones, about 72% seen once. This clone was counted ten times or more. The antigen is undetermined. The CDR3 is made up of 15 amino acids. The junction had 11 bases not matched to a gene; V was cut back by 3 bases and J by 7 bases. Looked up from germline, CDR1 is MGHDK and CDR2 is SYGVNS. Sequenced: memory CD4+ T cells from PBMCs. As for subset: CD45RA-negative fraction. This TCR was recovered from a man in his late teens or twenties in good health. Some clones in this sample may be carry-over from other donors' samples. This chain links TRBV25-1 with TRBJ1-2; TRBD1 matches at 7 bases. CDR3 DNA sequence: TGTGCCAGCAGTGATCCGGGGCAGGGGGGCGTTGGCTACACCTTC. Protein: CASSDPGQGGVGYTF.